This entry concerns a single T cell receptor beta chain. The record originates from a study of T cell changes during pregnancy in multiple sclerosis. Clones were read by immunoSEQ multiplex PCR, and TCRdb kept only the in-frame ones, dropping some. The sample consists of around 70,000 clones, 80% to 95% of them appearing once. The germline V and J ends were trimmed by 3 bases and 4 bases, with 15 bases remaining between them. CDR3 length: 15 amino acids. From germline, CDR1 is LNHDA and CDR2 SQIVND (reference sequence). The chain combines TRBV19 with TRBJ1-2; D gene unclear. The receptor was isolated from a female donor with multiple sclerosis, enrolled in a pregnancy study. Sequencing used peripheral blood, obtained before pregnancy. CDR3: CASSIRRVPVYGYTF. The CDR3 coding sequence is TGTGCCAGTAGTATCCGGCGGGTCCCGGTCTATGGCTACACCTTC.